The 2 T cell receptor beta chains given below trace back to one sample, sequenced in a study of cytomegalovirus exposure and HLA in healthy donors. The PCR employed 60 Vbeta primers together with 13 Jbeta primers. The protocol was immunoSEQ multiplex PCR, while the TCRdb copy is restricted to in-frame clones and leaves out a portion. The sample contains 95,000 to 150,000 clones, 75% to 90% of which appear only once. The sequenced sample consisted of PBMCs. The receptors shown here come from a man between 18 and 29 years old in good health and CMV-seropositive.

The J gene is TRBJ2-2, the V gene TRBV2; possibly TRBD2 for D (5 bases). Per germline, CDR1 SNHLY and CDR2 FYNNEI. The CDR3 has 13 residues. V was clipped by 4 bases and J by 4 bases, with 7 bases between them. The CDR3 DNA reads as TGTGCCAGCAGTGTGGACTTCACCGGGGAGCTGTTTTTT. Translating it yields CASSVDFTGELFF.

The chain recombines TRBV27 with TRBJ2-3; 9 bases fit TRBD2. The V and J ends lost 1 base and 5 bases, in that order; junction bases with no gene match: 4. The CDR3 contains 15 residues. CDR1 and CDR2 from the germline V gene are MNHEY and SMNVEV (reference sequence). In DNA form, the CDR3 reads TGTGCCAGCAGTTTATTTGCGGGGGGGCTAGATACGCAGTATTTT. Its translation: CASSLFAGGLDTQYF.